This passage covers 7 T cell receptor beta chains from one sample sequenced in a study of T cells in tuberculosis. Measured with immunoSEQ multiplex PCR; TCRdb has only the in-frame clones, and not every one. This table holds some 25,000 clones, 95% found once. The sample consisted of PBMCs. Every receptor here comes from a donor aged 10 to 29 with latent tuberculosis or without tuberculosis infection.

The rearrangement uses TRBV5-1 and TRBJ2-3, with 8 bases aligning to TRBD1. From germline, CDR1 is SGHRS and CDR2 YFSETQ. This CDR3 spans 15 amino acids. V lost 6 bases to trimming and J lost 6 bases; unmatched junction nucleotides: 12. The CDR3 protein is CASTRTGTGFDTQYF. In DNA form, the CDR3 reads TGCGCCAGCACCAGGACAGGGACGGGATTCGATACGCAGTATTTT.

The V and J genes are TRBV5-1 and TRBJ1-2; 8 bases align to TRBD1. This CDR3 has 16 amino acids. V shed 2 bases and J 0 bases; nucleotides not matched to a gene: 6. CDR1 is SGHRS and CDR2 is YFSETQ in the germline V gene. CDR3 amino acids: CASSFWTGQPNYGYTF. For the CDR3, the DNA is TGCGCCAGCAGCTTTTGGACAGGGCAACCTAACTATGGCTACACCTTC.

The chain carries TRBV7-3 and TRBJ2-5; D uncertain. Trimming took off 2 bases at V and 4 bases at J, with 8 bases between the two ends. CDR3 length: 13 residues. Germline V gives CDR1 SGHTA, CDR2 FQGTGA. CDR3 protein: CASSLARSETQYF. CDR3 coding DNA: TGTGCCAGCAGCTTAGCACGGTCAGAGACCCAGTACTTC.

CDR3 sequence (DNA): TGTGCCAGCAGCTTAGTTTCGGAGAACCTTGATTCACCCCTCCACTTT. Its protein product is CASSLVSENLDSPLHF. This sequence joins TRBV11-3 and TRBJ1-6; D remains unclear. Trimming took off 1 base at V and 8 bases at J, with 15 bases between the two ends. The CDR3 has 16 residues. Germline V gene sequence: CDR1 SGHNT, CDR2 YENEEA.

Here the CDR3 reads CAFLGGSGLKLFF. CDR3 DNA sequence: TGTGCCTTCTTAGGCGGCAGCGGGCTAAAACTGTTTTTT. The rearrangement uses TRBV30 and TRBJ1-4, with D hard to call. CDR3 length: 13 amino acids. Germline CDR1 reads GTSNPN; CDR2 reads SVGIG (reference sequence). V dropped 7 bases and J dropped 10 bases, with 19 bases sitting between them.

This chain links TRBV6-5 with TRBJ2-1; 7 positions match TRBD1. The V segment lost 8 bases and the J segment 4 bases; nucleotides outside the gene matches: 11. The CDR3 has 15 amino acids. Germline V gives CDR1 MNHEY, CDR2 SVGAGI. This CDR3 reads CASQVTPDRYNEQFF. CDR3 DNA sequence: TGTGCCAGCCAAGTGACCCCGGACAGGTACAATGAGCAGTTCTTC.

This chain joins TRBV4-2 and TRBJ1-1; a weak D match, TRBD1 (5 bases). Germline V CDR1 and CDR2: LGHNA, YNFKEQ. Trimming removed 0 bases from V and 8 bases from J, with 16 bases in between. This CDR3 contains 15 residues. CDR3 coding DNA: TGTGCCAGCAGCCAAGAAGGAGGGGCGTATTTGGAAGCTTTCTTT. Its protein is CASSQEGGAYLEAFF.